The sequence of this TCR beta chain was determined in a study of blood T cells in healthy people across ages. Study-level findings and limits: Estimates based on one million T cells were treated as lower bounds.

CDR1 is LGHNA, CDR2 YNFKEQ, per germline. J lost 1 base, V lost 3 bases, and 2 bases had no gene match. CDR3 size: 14 residues. It was with a sample-barcoded 5' primer and a J-beta primer mix that a second PCR of roughly 6 to 11 cycles was run. A template-switch adaptor with 12 random nucleotides tagged each cDNA molecule. TCRdb re-derived calls from the 5' RACE reads in MiXCR, one entry per CDR3 protein. Of 800,000 to 1,000,000 distinct CDR3 sequences listed, approximately 49% are singletons. This clonotype was seen only a few times. The target antigen is unknown. This sequence was found in a man aged 25-40 years in good health. Sequencing was carried out using blood. The chain joins TRBV4-2 to TRBJ2-5, with TRBD2 matching 7 bases. CDR3 in DNA: TGTGCCAGCAGCCACGGGGGGTTCCAAGAGACCCAGTACTTC. Its translation: CASSHGGFQETQYF.